Each of the 15 T cell receptor beta chains below was sequenced from the same sample in a study of cytomegalovirus exposure and HLA in healthy donors (dated by TCRdb to the late 2010s). Receptor libraries were prepared by the immunoSEQ multiplex PCR assay. For the multiplex PCR, a mixture combining 60 forward primers for TCR Vbeta segments and 13 reverse primers for TCR Jbeta segments was used. TCRdb's version of the immuneACCESS table is confined to in-frame rearrangements and falls short of the full clone set. An unresolved V gene accounts for under half of the shortfall where checked; the remainder is of unknown origin. Here the sample has under 200,000 clones; around 78% occur a single time. 7% of the sample lies in the top ten. Specimen: PBMCs. The receptors shown here come from a woman aged 40 to 50 in good health and CMV-seropositive.

This clone occurred a few times. The rearrangement joins TRBV6-1 to TRBJ1-1; D remains ambiguous. Germline V gives CDR1 MNHNS, CDR2 SASEGT. CDR3 size: 13 residues. The germline V and J ends were trimmed by 1 base and 5 bases, with 8 bases remaining between them. The CDR3 protein is CASSEEGRTEAFF. The CDR3 nucleotides read TGTGCCAGCAGTGAAGAAGGGAGAACTGAAGCTTTCTTT.

The CDR3 protein is CATGTGVYGYTF. For the CDR3, the DNA is TGTGCCACCGGGACAGGGGTGTATGGCTACACCTTC. The chain combines TRBV15 with TRBJ1-2; 10 positions match TRBD1. In germline, CDR1 is LNHNV, CDR2 YYDKDF (reference sequence). This CDR3 has 12 amino acids. With 8 bases clipped from V and 5 bases from J, the junction kept 2 bases outside the gene matches. Using reference TRBV15 and TRBJ1-2 for the parts outside the CDR3, the full variable domain is DAMVIQNPRYQVTQFGKPVTLSCSQTLNHNVMYWYQQKSSQAPKLLFHYYDKDFNNEADTPDNFQSRRPNTSFCFLDIRSPGLGDTAMYLCATGTGVYGYTFGSGTRLTVV.

This clone was recorded only once. The rearrangement joins TRBV30 to TRBJ1-1, with D possibly TRBD1 on 5 matching bases. The CDR3 loop spans 14 amino acids. Trimming took 0 bases from V and 11 from J, leaving 19 bases between them. Germline V CDR1 and CDR2: GTSNPN, SVGIG (reference sequence). CDR3 bases: TGTGCCTGGAGTGTACTTGTAGGGGTCTCCTCGGCTTTCTTT. Its translation: CAWSVLVGVSSAFF.

The CDR3 bases are TGTGCCAGCAGTTTATCGCGGGGGACGGAGACCCAGTACTTC. Its protein product is CASSLSRGTETQYF. This rearrangement joins TRBV27 to TRBJ2-5; 7 bases match TRBD2. Germline-derived CDR1 and CDR2 are MNHEY and SMNVEV (reference sequence). After removal of 0 bases from V and 5 bases from J, the junction contained 3 bases not matched to a gene. The CDR3 is made up of 14 amino acids.

The V call is TRBV5-1, the J call TRBJ1-1; D uncertain. V was trimmed by 4 bases and J by 3 bases, leaving 10 bases between them. The CDR3 extends over 13 amino acids. Germline CDR1 is SGHRS and CDR2 is YFSETQ. CDR3 in amino acids: CASSLSLDTEAFF. CDR3 DNA sequence: TGCGCCAGCAGCCTATCGCTCGACACTGAAGCTTTCTTT.

The V and J genes are TRBV2 and TRBJ1-2; possible D gene TRBD1, 6 bases. Looked up from germline, CDR1 is SNHLY and CDR2 is FYNNEI. This CDR3 has 13 residues. V was clipped by 5 bases and J by 4 bases, with 11 bases between them. The CDR3 reads CASSPTGRYGYTF. CDR3 nucleotides: TGTGCCAGCAGTCCGACAGGCCGCTATGGCTACACCTTC.

The CDR3 spells CASSPDGEGNQPQHF. The CDR3 nucleotides read TGCGCCAGCAGCCCGGACGGGGAAGGCAATCAGCCCCAGCATTTT. V gene TRBV4-1 combines with J gene TRBJ1-5; D not resolved. V was shortened by 4 bases and J by 2 bases, with 12 bases between the two germline ends. The CDR3 is made up of 15 amino acids. In germline, CDR1 is MGHRA, CDR2 YSYEKL.

The V gene is TRBV14, the J gene TRBJ2-7; no clear D. CDR1 is SGHDN, CDR2 FVKESK, per germline. The germline V and J ends were trimmed by 1 base and 5 bases, with 6 bases remaining between them. The length of the CDR3 is 12 residues. CDR3 DNA sequence: TGTGCCAGCAGCCAAGTGGCGGACGAGCAGTACTTC. The encoded protein is CASSQVADEQYF. Full variable domain (rest looked up from reference TRBV14 and TRBJ2-7): EAGVTQFPSHSVIEKGQTVTLRCDPISGHDNLYWYRRVMGKEIKFLLHFVKESKQDESGMPNNRFLAERTGGTYSTLKVQPAELEDSGVYFCASSQVADEQYFGPGTRLTVT.

This clone was seen only a few times. A read error may account for a junction end that differs from germline. The V call is TRBV5-8, the J call TRBJ2-7; 7 nucleotides align to TRBD2. The CDR3 is 13 residues long. Germline V gene data show CDR1 as SGHTS and CDR2 as YDEGEE. The CDR3 nucleotides are TGTGCCAGCAGCTTGGTCGTTGCCGGGACTAATAACTTC. As protein: CASSLVVAGTNNF. Full variable domain (rest looked up from reference TRBV5-8 and TRBJ2-7): EAGVTQSPTHLIKTRGQQATLRCSPISGHTSVYWYQQALGLGLQFLLWYDEGEERNRGNFPPRFSGRQFPNYSSELNVNALELEDSALYLCASSLVVAGTNNFGPGTRLTVT.

The J gene is TRBJ1-2, the V gene TRBV15; 11 bases agree with TRBD1. CDR3 size: 14 residues. Trimming took 4 bases from V and 7 from J; bases not matched to a gene: 5. Germline V gene lookup returns CDR1 LNHNV and CDR2 YYDKDF (reference sequence). The CDR3 here is CATSTGQGAFGYTF. The CDR3 DNA sequence: TGTGCCACCAGCACAGGACAGGGGGCTTTTGGCTACACCTTC.

The chain has TRBV28 and TRBJ2-2; a possible D gene is TRBD1 (5 bases). The length of the CDR3 is 13 residues. Looked up from germline, CDR1 is MDHEN and CDR2 is SYDVKM. The V end lost 6 bases, the J end lost 1 base, and 6 bases lay between the germline ends. The CDR3 DNA sequence: TGTGCCAGCAGAACAGGGAACACCGGGGAGCTGTTTTTT. Translated: CASRTGNTGELFF.

The CDR3 region is CASSPDRDRQPQHF. For the CDR3, the DNA is TGTGCCAGCAGTCCTGACAGGGATCGTCAGCCCCAGCATTTT. The chain links TRBV27 to TRBJ1-5, with 7 bases matching TRBD1. The CDR3 totals 14 residues. Germline CDR1 and CDR2: MNHEY and SMNVEV (reference sequence). The ends lost 5 bases at V and 6 bases at J; junction bases unmatched: 7.

The chain has TRBV18 and TRBJ1-1; 9 nucleotides align to TRBD1. CDR1 is KGHSH, CDR2 LQKENI, per germline. This CDR3 has 15 amino acids. V shed 3 bases, J shed 0 bases, and the junction held 2 bases outside the gene matches. CDR3 bases: TGTGCCAGCTCACCCGGGACAGGGATGAACACTGAAGCTTTCTTT. Translated, it gives CASSPGTGMNTEAFF.

This rearrangement joins TRBV9 to TRBJ2-2, with a weak D call TRBD2 (5 bases). The CDR3 runs 14 residues. Looked up from germline, CDR1 is SGDLS and CDR2 is YYNGEE. V dropped 5 bases and J dropped 6 bases, with 14 bases sitting between them. CDR3 amino acids: CASRRLDSAGELFF. CDR3 bases: TGTGCCAGCAGACGATTGGACTCAGCCGGGGAGCTGTTTTTT.

The V call is TRBV19, the J call TRBJ1-3, with unresolved D. The CDR3 sequence is 15 residues long. Germline values: CDR1 LNHDA, CDR2 SQIVND (reference sequence). Trimming left V 3 bases short and J 2 bases short, with 11 bases between. The CDR3: CASSILMGAGNTIYF. CDR3 coding DNA: TGTGCCAGTAGTATCCTGATGGGAGCTGGAAACACCATATATTTT.